This T cell receptor beta chain was identified in a study of cytomegalovirus exposure and HLA in healthy donors. Study context: An earlier analysis found fewer than 140 million unique TCR beta sequences from 150 million to 200 million T cells. The Caucasian-associated ancestry cluster held roughly 80% of roughly 370 genotyped donors. The study's findings and limits: Associated with cytomegalovirus, according to the listing, were 150 to 200 TCR beta chains. Reported results showed that the classifier diagnosed cytomegalovirus status with high specificity and sensitivity.

Trimming took off 4 bases at V and 2 bases at J, with 2 bases between the two ends. The CDR3 is 11 residues long. CDR1 is SGHAT and CDR2 is FQDESV in the germline V gene (reference sequence). About this clone itself: The antigen is not known.

Both 60 Vbeta primers and 13 Jbeta primers went into the PCR. TCRdb's copy holds only in-frame clones and misses some; the assay was immunoSEQ multiplex PCR. The data hold roughly 190,000 clones, with less than 80% observed a single time. The receptor was isolated from a man in his forties or fifties in good health and CMV-seronegative. The specimen sequenced was PBMCs. The gene calls are TRBV11-1 and TRBJ2-5, with unresolved D. The CDR3 sequence is CASSSQETQYF. For the CDR3, the DNA is TGTGCCAGCAGCTCTCAAGAGACCCAGTACTTC.